This TCR beta chain was obtained from a study of regulatory T cells in long-lasting Graves disease. About the study: Positive TSH receptor antibodies alongside over 5 years of antithyroid drugs were what marked Graves' disease as persistent.

Time point noted: persistent/refractory GD, antithyroid drugs over 5 years with positive TRAb. RNA extracted from PBMCs served as the sequencing template. The EDTA tubes were filled with around 8.1 milliliters of drawn peripheral blood. This clonotype was seen once. Its antigen is still unknown. Building the TCR beta libraries relied on iRepertoire HTBI primers, and CDR3 regions underwent Arm-PCR. TCRdb processed the multiplex PCR reads anew with MiXCR; each CDR3 protein has one entry. The sample comprises 600,000 to 850,000 distinct CDR3 sequences, roughly 30% of which are singletons, and under 50% rests with the top ten. Study-level findings and limits: The small sample size may have reduced accuracy. TRBV28 was favored in persistent disease, as were TRBJ1-2 and TRBJ2-5.

Germline V gene lookup returns CDR1 SGHDT and CDR2 YYEEEE. Trimming pared 2 bases from V and 5 bases from J, leaving 10 bases between. The CDR3 is 14 residues long. This TCR derives from a female donor with Graves disease. The source material was peripheral blood mononuclear cells (PBMCs), sampled when the disease was refractory, from a patient treated with antithyroid drugs. The genes are TRBV5-6 and TRBJ2-2; D gene uncertain. CDR3 sequence (DNA): TGTGCCAGCAGCTTTTGGCCTAGGACCGGGGAGCTGTTTTTT. Its protein is CASSFWPRTGELFF. The full variable domain, its missing parts supplied by reference TRBV5-6 and TRBJ2-2, is DAGVTQSPTHLIKTRGQQVTLRCSPKSGHDTVSWYQQALGQGPQFIFQYYEEEERQRGNFPDRFSGHQFPNYSSELNVNALLLGDSALYLCASSFWPRTGELFFGEGSRLTVL.